This TCR beta chain was recovered during a study of OX40 agonist ivuxolimab in advanced cancers. This CDR3 comprises 15 residues. Trimming removed 5 bases from V and 0 bases from J, with 11 bases in between. Per germline, CDR1 SGHTA and CDR2 FQGTGA. Sequencing was performed with immunoSEQ multiplex PCR; in TCRdb, only in-frame clones are kept and a portion is missing. The data contain 55,000 to 65,000 clones, over 80% of them singletons. This receptor was taken from an adult with an advanced solid tumor such as melanoma, head and neck, liver or kidney cancer. This chain links TRBV7-3 with TRBJ1-5; D is uncertain. The sample consisted of CD4+ or CD8+ T cells sorted from blood, taken in a trial of the OX40 agonist ivuxolimab. CDR3 sequence reads: CASSPKGYSNQPQHF. For the CDR3, the DNA is TGTGCCAGCAGCCCGAAGGGATATAGCAATCAGCCCCAGCATTTT.